This T cell receptor beta chain was recovered during a study of cytomegalovirus exposure and HLA in healthy donors. About the study: HLA-typed donors were the source of about 85 million unique TCRs, which an early data release held.

V dropped 4 bases and J dropped 7; count of bases not matched to a gene: 12. CDR1 and CDR2 (germline): SQVTM, ANQGSEA. CDR3 size: 15 residues. Donors sampled were nominally healthy, though unrecorded immune exposures were likely. PCR amplification relied on 60 Vbeta primers (plus 13 Jbeta primers). Generated by immunoSEQ multiplex PCR, the TCRdb table keeps only in-frame clones and is missing some. The table records about 140,000 clones, around three quarters of them present only once. The chain combines TRBV29-1 with TRBJ2-5, with TRBD2 identical over 10 bases. The TCR comes from a woman aged 55 to 70 in good health and CMV-seropositive. The sample consisted of PBMCs. For the CDR3, the DNA is TGCAGCGTTGTGACCCGAGCGGGAGGGCCTGGGACCCAGTACTTC. This translates into CSVVTRAGGPGTQYF.